Listed below are T cell receptor beta chains from one sample, sequenced in a study of intratumoral heterogeneity in liver cancer. This table comes from immunoSEQ multiplex PCR, and its TCRdb copy is limited to in-frame clones, with some not included. This sample has just over 20,000 clones, with around 78% found just once. Sample: tumor-adjacent normal tissue, taken before any cancer treatment. The source of these receptors is a woman aged 70 to 79 with hepatocellular carcinoma. The CDR3 runs from the conserved cysteine through the conserved F or W. A D gene is named only where the DNA matches it firmly. A clone size is listed for some rows: how often the clone was seen (once, few, many), or a class if it is expanded.

cdr3_nt: TGTGCCAGCAGCTACGGACTAGCGGGACTCTCCTACAATGAGCAGTTCTTC; cdr3_aa: CASSYGLAGLSYNEQFF; clone_size: .; v_call: TRBV7-9; j_call: TRBJ2-1; d_call: TRBD2
cdr3_nt: TGTGCCTGGAGTGTAGTGGGGGGAGATACGCAGTATTTT; cdr3_aa: CAWSVVGGDTQYF; clone_size: .; v_call: TRBV30; j_call: TRBJ2-3; d_call: .
cdr3_nt: TGTGCCAGCAGACCCGACGGTGGGGGAGCTTTCTTT; cdr3_aa: CASRPDGGGAFF; clone_size: few; v_call: TRBV6-5; j_call: TRBJ1-1; d_call: .
cdr3_nt: TGTGCCAGAAGCTTTAACAGGGTCCCCTACGAGCAGTACTTC; cdr3_aa: CARSFNRVPYEQYF; clone_size: .; v_call: TRBV5-3; j_call: TRBJ2-7; d_call: .
cdr3_nt: TGTGCCAGCAGCTTAGTAGCCCCAGCGAATCAGTTCTTC; cdr3_aa: CASSLVAPANQFF; clone_size: .; v_call: TRBV13; j_call: TRBJ2-1; d_call: .
cdr3_nt: TGTGCCACCAGTGATTTAGAGGGTACCGGGGAGCTGTTTTTT; cdr3_aa: CATSDLEGTGELFF; clone_size: once; v_call: TRBV24-1; j_call: TRBJ2-2; d_call: .
cdr3_nt: TGCGCCAGCAGCCCCGCGGGAGGGCAAGGTGAGACCCAGTACTTC; cdr3_aa: CASSPAGGQGETQYF; clone_size: .; v_call: TRBV5-1; j_call: TRBJ2-5; d_call: TRBD2
cdr3_nt: TGTGCCAGCAGTTTAACGGACGGCCGGGGGCCCCAGCATTTT; cdr3_aa: CASSLTDGRGPQHF; clone_size: .; v_call: TRBV28; j_call: TRBJ1-5; d_call: .
cdr3_nt: TGTGCCAGCAGATCTTTCGAAGGAGGGCTCAACTATGGCTACACCTTC; cdr3_aa: CASRSFEGGLNYGYTF; clone_size: .; v_call: TRBV28; j_call: TRBJ1-2; d_call: .
cdr3_nt: TGCGCCAGCAGCTTGGATACAGGCTACGAGCAGTACTTC; cdr3_aa: CASSLDTGYEQYF; clone_size: few; v_call: TRBV5-1; j_call: TRBJ2-7; d_call: .
cdr3_nt: TGCGCCAGCAGCCAAGTATTCAAGCGGGAGCAGTTCTTC; cdr3_aa: CASSQVFKREQFF; clone_size: .; v_call: TRBV4-1; j_call: TRBJ2-1; d_call: .
cdr3_nt: TGCGCCAGCAGCTCCCGGACTAGCACAGATACGCAGTATTTT; cdr3_aa: CASSSRTSTDTQYF; clone_size: .; v_call: TRBV4-1; j_call: TRBJ2-3; d_call: .
cdr3_nt: TGTGCCAGTAGTATAACAGCGGGAGCTGTCGCCGGGGAGCTGTTTTTT; cdr3_aa: CASSITAGAVAGELFF; clone_size: .; v_call: TRBV19; j_call: TRBJ2-2; d_call: TRBD2
cdr3_nt: TGTGCCTGGGCACAGGGGACATCGAACACCATATATTTT; cdr3_aa: CAWAQGTSNTIYF; clone_size: few; v_call: TRBV30; j_call: TRBJ1-3; d_call: TRBD1
cdr3_nt: TGCAGCGTTGATGCCTATGGCTACACCTTC; cdr3_aa: CSVDAYGYTF; clone_size: .; v_call: TRBV29-1; j_call: TRBJ1-2; d_call: .
cdr3_nt: TGTGCCAGCTCACCAAGTAGTATAGGCGCAGTGAACACTGAAGCTTTCTTT; cdr3_aa: CASSPSSIGAVNTEAFF; clone_size: .; v_call: TRBV18; j_call: TRBJ1-1; d_call: .
cdr3_nt: TGCAGTGCTAGTAAAGCGGTTCTTCAGGGTTACAATGAGCAGTTCTTC; cdr3_aa: CSASKAVLQGYNEQFF; clone_size: .; v_call: TRBV20-1; j_call: TRBJ2-1; d_call: .